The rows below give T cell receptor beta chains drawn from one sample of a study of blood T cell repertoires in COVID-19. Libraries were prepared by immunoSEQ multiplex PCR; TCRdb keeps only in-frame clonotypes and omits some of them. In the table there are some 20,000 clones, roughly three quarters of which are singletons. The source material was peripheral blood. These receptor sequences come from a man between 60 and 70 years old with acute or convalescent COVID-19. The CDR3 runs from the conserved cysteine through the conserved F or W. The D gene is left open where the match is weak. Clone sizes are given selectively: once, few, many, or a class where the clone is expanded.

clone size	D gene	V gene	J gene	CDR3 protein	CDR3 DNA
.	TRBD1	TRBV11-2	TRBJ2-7	CASSLEGQGLTYEQYF	TGTGCCAGCAGCTTAGAGGGACAGGGCTTAACCTACGAGCAGTACTTC
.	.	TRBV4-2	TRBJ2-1	CASSQDGGTANNEQFF	TGTGCCAGCAGCCAAGATGGGGGGACAGCTAACAATGAGCAGTTCTTC
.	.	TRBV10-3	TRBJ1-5	CAVRLTEGQPQHF	TGTGCCGTCCGACTAACCGAGGGTCAGCCCCAGCATTTT
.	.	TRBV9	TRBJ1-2	CATSGGYGYTF	TGTGCCACCTCGGGGGGGTATGGCTACACCTTC
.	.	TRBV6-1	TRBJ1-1	CASSEFYGGTNTEAFF	TGTGCCAGCAGTGAATTTTATGGGGGCACGAACACTGAAGCTTTCTTT
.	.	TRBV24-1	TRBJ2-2	CATSDVPVLTGGELFF	TGTGCCACCAGTGATGTGCCCGTATTGACAGGCGGGGAGCTGTTTTTT
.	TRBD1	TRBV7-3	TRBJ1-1	CASSPTGVGDTEAFF	TGTGCCAGCAGCCCGACAGGGGTGGGGGACACTGAAGCTTTCTTT
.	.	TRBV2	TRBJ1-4	CASTLREINEKLFF	TGTGCCAGCACCCTCCGGGAGATTAATGAAAAACTGTTTTTT
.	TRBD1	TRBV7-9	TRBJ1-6	CASSSWDRYNSPLHF	TGTGCCAGCAGCTCCTGGGACAGATATAATTCACCCCTCCACTTT
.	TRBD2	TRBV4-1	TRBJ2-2	CASSLAGGNTGELFF	TGCGCCAGCAGCTTAGCGGGGGGGAACACCGGGGAGCTGTTTTTT
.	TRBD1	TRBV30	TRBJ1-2	CAWQTGEHYGYTF	TGTGCCTGGCAGACAGGGGAACACTATGGCTACACCTTC
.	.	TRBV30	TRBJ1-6	CAWSRQTGDSPLHF	TGTGCCTGGAGCCGCCAAACTGGTGATTCACCCCTCCACTTT
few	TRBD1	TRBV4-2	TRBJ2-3	CASSQDFDRGQYF	TGTGCCAGCAGCCAAGATTTCGACAGGGGGCAGTATTTT
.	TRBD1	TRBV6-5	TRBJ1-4	CASAGTGGKGEKLFF	TGTGCCAGCGCTGGGACAGGGGGAAAGGGTGAAAAACTGTTTTTT
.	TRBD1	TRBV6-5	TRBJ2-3	CASYSRDRGLDTQYF	TGTGCCAGCTACTCCCGGGACAGAGGATTGGATACGCAGTATTTT
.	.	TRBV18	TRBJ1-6	CASSPTSVRGNSPLHF	TGTGCCAGCTCACCCACTTCGGTCCGGGGGAATTCACCCCTCCACTTT
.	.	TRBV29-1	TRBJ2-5	CSVELEGRETQYF	TGCAGCGTTGAATTAGAGGGGAGGGAGACCCAGTACTTC
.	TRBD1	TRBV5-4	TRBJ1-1	CASSGGRQGAGTEAFF	TGTGCCAGCAGCGGCGGTAGACAGGGGGCGGGCACTGAAGCTTTCTTT
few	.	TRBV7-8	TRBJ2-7	CASSLDRGSEQYF	TGTGCCAGCAGCTTGGACCGGGGGAGCGAGCAGTACTTC
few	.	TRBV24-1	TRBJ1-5	CATSDSRQPQHF	TGTGCCACCTCGGACAGTCGTCAGCCCCAGCATTTT
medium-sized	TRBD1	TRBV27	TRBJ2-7	CASRGQGVAYEQYF	TGTGCCAGCAGGGGACAGGGCGTTGCCTACGAGCAGTACTTC
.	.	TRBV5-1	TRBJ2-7	CASSLAGLGYEQYF	TGCGCCAGCAGCTTGGCGGGGTTAGGCTACGAGCAGTACTTC
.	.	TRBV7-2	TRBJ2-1	CASSPDNDRDEQFF	TGTGCCAGCAGCCCGGACAACGATCGGGATGAGCAGTTCTTC
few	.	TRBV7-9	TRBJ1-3	CASSLSSGSGNTIYF	TGTGCCAGCAGCTTATCTTCAGGGTCTGGAAACACCATATATTTT
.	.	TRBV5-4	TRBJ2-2	CASSSLNTGELFF	TGTGCCAGCAGCTCTTTAAACACCGGGGAGCTGTTTTTT
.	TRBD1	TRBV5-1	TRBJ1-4	CASSLAGQSLNEKLFF	TGCGCCAGCAGCTTGGCGGGACAGTCTCTTAATGAAAAACTGTTTTTT
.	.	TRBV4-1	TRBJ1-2	CASSQVGTDYGYTF	TGCGCCAGCAGCCAAGTTGGTACAGACTATGGCTACACCTTC
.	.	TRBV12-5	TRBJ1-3	CASGPGSGNTIYF	TGTGCTAGTGGCCCAGGGTCAGGAAACACCATATATTTT
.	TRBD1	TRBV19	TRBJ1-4	CASSRQFTGANEKLFF	TGTGCCAGTAGTCGACAGTTTACAGGGGCTAATGAAAAACTGTTTTTT
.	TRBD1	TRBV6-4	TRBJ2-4	CASSEYRGPAKNIQYF	TGTGCCAGCAGTGAATACAGGGGTCCAGCCAAAAACATTCAGTACTTC
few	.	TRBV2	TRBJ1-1	CATRGGYTEAFF	TGTGCCACCCGGGGGGGGTACACTGAAGCTTTCTTT
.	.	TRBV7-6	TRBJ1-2	CASSFRDNYGYTF	TGTGCCAGCAGCTTCAGGGATAACTATGGCTACACCTTC
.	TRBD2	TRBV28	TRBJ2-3	CASSSGTSWAQYF	TGTGCCAGCAGTTCAGGGACTAGTTGGGCGCAGTATTTT
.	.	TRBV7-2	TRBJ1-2	CASSFGGNNYGYTF	TGTGCCAGCAGCTTCGGGGGGAATAACTATGGCTACACCTTC
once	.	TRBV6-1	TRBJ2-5	CASSNNPGETQYF	TGTGCCAGCAGTAACAACCCCGGGGAGACCCAGTACTTC
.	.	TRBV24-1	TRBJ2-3	CATSRGTSTDTQYF	TGTGCCACCTCCCGCGGGACTAGCACAGATACGCAGTATTTT
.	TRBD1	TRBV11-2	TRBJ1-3	CASSSTGSGNTIYF	TGTGCCAGCAGCTCGACAGGGTCTGGAAACACCATATATTTT
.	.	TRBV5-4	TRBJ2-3	CASSRQGGEKDTQYF	TGTGCCAGCAGCCGCCAGGGGGGCGAGAAAGATACGCAGTATTTT
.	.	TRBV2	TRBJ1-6	CASRYYNSPLHF	TGTGCCAGCAGGTACTATAATTCACCCCTCCACTTT
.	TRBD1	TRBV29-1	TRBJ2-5	CSVETGTGVQETQYF	TGCAGCGTCGAAACCGGGACAGGAGTCCAAGAGACCCAGTACTTC
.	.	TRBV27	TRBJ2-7	CASRETGHYEQYF	TGTGCCAGCAGAGAGACAGGCCACTACGAGCAGTACTTC
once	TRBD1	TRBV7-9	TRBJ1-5	CASSLGTGRGNQPQHF	TGTGCCAGCAGCTTAGGGACAGGTAGGGGCAATCAGCCCCAGCATTTT
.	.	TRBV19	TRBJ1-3	CASNERLYGNTIYF	TGTGCCAGTAATGAACGGTTATATGGAAACACCATATATTTT
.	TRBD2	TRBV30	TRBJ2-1	CAWSLERGGNEQFF	TGTGCCTGGAGTCTGGAGCGGGGGGGCAATGAGCAGTTCTTC
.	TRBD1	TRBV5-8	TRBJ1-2	CASSLDRGLDYGYTF	TGTGCCAGCAGCTTGGACAGGGGGCTAGACTATGGCTACACCTTC
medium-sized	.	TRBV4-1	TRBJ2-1	CASSQPPGVPVNEQFF	TGCGCCAGCAGCCAACCCCCAGGGGTGCCTGTTAATGAGCAGTTCTTC
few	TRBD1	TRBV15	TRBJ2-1	CATSRDQDRGNEQFF	TGTGCCACCAGCAGAGATCAGGACAGGGGAAATGAGCAGTTCTTC
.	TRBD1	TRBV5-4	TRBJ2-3	CASSPLGTGADTQYF	TGTGCCAGCAGCCCACTGGGGACAGGGGCAGATACGCAGTATTTT
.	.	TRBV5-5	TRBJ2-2	CASTPGPGDTGELFF	TGTGCCAGCACTCCCGGGCCCGGGGACACCGGGGAGCTGTTTTTT
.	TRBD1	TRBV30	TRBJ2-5	CAWSAYTGGRETQYF	TGTGCCTGGAGTGCTTACACAGGGGGCAGGGAGACCCAGTACTTC
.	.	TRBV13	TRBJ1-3	CASSWQVAGNTIYF	TGTGCCAGCAGCTGGCAGGTGGCGGGAAACACCATATATTTT
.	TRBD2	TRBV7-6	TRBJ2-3	CASSPGDYAGDTQYF	TGTGCCAGCAGCCCCGGGGACTATGCGGGAGATACGCAGTATTTT
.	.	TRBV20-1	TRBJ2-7	CSVRQAYEQYF	TGCAGTGTCAGACAGGCCTACGAGCAGTACTTC
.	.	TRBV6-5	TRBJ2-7	CASKVGAASYEQYF	TGTGCCAGCAAAGTGGGGGCGGCCTCCTACGAGCAGTACTTC